This T cell receptor (beta chain) came from a study of shared clonotypes between healthy human individuals. Repertoires were generated with immunoSEQ multiplex PCR, while TCRdb's copy carries only in-frame clones and drops some. The sample records about 470,000 clones, roughly 80% being singletons. The CDR3 has 15 amino acids. Trimming left V 0 bases short and J 4 bases short, with 12 bases between. From germline, CDR1 is SNHLY and CDR2 FYNNEI. Specimen: PBMCs. This receptor was taken from a woman aged 35 to 49 in good health. Some clones in this sample may be carry-over from other donors' samples. The genes are TRBV2 and TRBJ2-5; D not resolved. CDR3 region: CASSEAYSVSETQYF. The CDR3 DNA follows: TGTGCCAGCAGTGAAGCTTATAGTGTTTCAGAGACCCAGTACTTC.